Reported below is one T cell receptor (beta chain). As yet, its antigen is unknown. The data derive from a study of OX40 agonist ivuxolimab in advanced cancers. The study's findings and limits: Fewer expanded clones were found on average in CD4+ than in CD8+ T cells.

This CDR3 has 19 residues. V lost 4 bases, J lost 0 bases, and 17 bases stayed unmatched. Germline values: CDR1 SGHTS, CDR2 YDEGEE. Assay: immunoSEQ multiplex PCR; the TCRdb copy retains only in-frame clones and omits some. The sample consists of tens of thousands of clones, around 89% of them appearing once. Specimen: CD4+ or CD8+ T cells sorted from blood, collected in a trial of the OX40 agonist ivuxolimab. This TCR derives from an adult with an advanced solid tumor such as melanoma, head and neck, liver or kidney cancer. The V gene is TRBV5-8, the J gene TRBJ2-3; 7 bases agree with TRBD1. CDR3: CASSRIDRATTASTDTQYF. The CDR3 bases are TGTGCCAGCAGCCGGATTGACAGGGCAACCACCGCTAGCACAGATACGCAGTATTTT.